The 19 T cell receptor beta chains given below trace back to one sample, sequenced in a study of pediatric ulcerative colitis. The rectum was sampled with one to two pinch biopsies at colonoscopy. Sequenced by immunoSEQ multiplex PCR; TCRdb stores in-frame clones only, minus some. The sample shows around 13,000 clones, roughly three quarters of them seen only once. The sequenced sample was gut tissue. Source of these receptors: a boy aged 5-17 years who was a control in a study of pediatric ulcerative colitis.

The genes are TRBV30 and TRBJ2-2; TRBD2 might be the D (6 bases). The length of the CDR3 is 15 residues. The V end lost 4 bases, the J end lost 5 bases, and 17 bases lay between the germline ends. Looked up from germline, CDR1 is GTSNPN and CDR2 is SVGIG (reference sequence). The CDR3: CAWKLDGTSTGELFF. As DNA, the CDR3 is TGTGCCTGGAAGCTCGACGGGACTTCAACCGGGGAGCTGTTTTTT.

A single count supports this clone. V is TRBV9 and J is TRBJ2-7, with TRBD2 identical over 7 bases. V trimming: 0 bases; J trimming: 3 bases; junction bases outside the gene matches: 18. CDR1 SGDLS and CDR2 YYNGEE come from the germline V gene. The CDR3 extends over 19 amino acids. The CDR3 region has the DNA TGTGCCAGCAGCGTAGATCCCGCGGGAGCTTCCCCACTCCGCTACGAGCAGTACGTC. Its translation is CASSVDPAGASPLRYEQYV.

The rearrangement links TRBV7-9 to TRBJ2-1, with TRBD1 matching over 7 bases. CDR1 is SEHNR, CDR2 FQNEAQ, per germline (reference sequence). The CDR3 loop spans 15 amino acids. The V and J ends lost 5 bases and 3 bases, in that order; junction bases with no gene match: 7. The DNA of the CDR3 is TGTGCCAGCAGCCCCCGGACAGGCTACTACAATGAGCAGTTCTTC. As protein: CASSPRTGYYNEQFF.

V usage is TRBV4-2 and J usage is TRBJ2-3; D unclear. The germline CDR1 and CDR2 sequences are LGHNA and YNFKEQ. The V gene lost 3 bases and the J gene lost 4 bases, with 11 bases spanning the gap. This CDR3 has 14 residues. The CDR3 sequence is CASSQGGSADTQYF. In DNA form, the CDR3 reads TGTGCCAGCAGCCAGGGCGGCAGTGCAGATACGCAGTATTTT.

The rearrangement joins TRBV29-1 to TRBJ2-5, with TRBD1 identical over 9 bases. Trimming took 6 bases from V and 5 from J; bases not matched to a gene: 7. CDR3 length: 13 amino acids. Germline assignment: CDR1 SQVTM and CDR2 ANQGSEA. CDR3 region: CSVAQGASETQYF. The CDR3 region has the DNA TGCAGCGTAGCACAGGGGGCGAGTGAGACCCAGTACTTC.

V gene TRBV19 combines with J gene TRBJ1-4; D unclear. Germline V gene lookup returns CDR1 LNHDA and CDR2 SQIVND (reference sequence). This CDR3 has 16 residues. V lost 3 bases and J lost 0, with 11 bases in between. CDR3 DNA: TGTGCCAGTAGTATCTACAGCATTTCAACTAATGAAAAACTGTTTTTT. Amino acid sequence: CASSIYSISTNEKLFF.

This chain joins TRBV5-1 and TRBJ2-7; D unresolved. The CDR3 loop spans 15 amino acids. Trimming removed 5 bases from V and 1 base from J, with 16 bases in between. CDR1 is SGHRS, CDR2 YFSETQ, per germline. CDR3 loop: CASSGEPTFSYEQYF. CDR3 nucleotide sequence: TGCGCCAGCAGTGGAGAACCGACGTTTTCCTACGAGCAGTACTTC. Drawing the rest from reference TRBV5-1 and TRBJ2-7, the complete variable domain is KAGVTQTPRYLIKTRGQQVTLSCSPISGHRSVSWYQQTPGQGLQFLFEYFSETQRNKGNFPGRFSGRQFSNSRSEMNVSTLELGDSALYLCASSGEPTFSYEQYFGPGTRLTVT.

The chain uses TRBV15 and TRBJ2-3, with D possibly TRBD2 on 7 matching bases. Trimming removed 3 bases at V and 0 bases at J, with 19 bases between. This CDR3 region has 18 residues. Germline assignment: CDR1 LNHNV and CDR2 YYDKDF (reference sequence). The CDR3 loop is CATSRKGGPRISTDTQYF. The CDR3, as DNA: TGTGCCACCAGCAGGAAGGGGGGGCCCCGAATTAGCACAGATACGCAGTATTTT.

The chain links TRBV27 to TRBJ2-7, with TRBD2 identical over 8 bases. Looked up from germline, CDR1 is MNHEY and CDR2 is SMNVEV (reference sequence). CDR3 length equals 15 residues. J gave up 6 bases and V 5 bases, and 12 bases lay outside the gene matches. CDR3 DNA: TGTGCCAGCAGTACGGGACTAGGGCTCCATTGCGAGCAGTACGTC. It codes for CASSTGLGLHCEQYV.

J is TRBJ2-2 and V is TRBV5-1; TRBD2 agrees at 15 bases. Germline CDR1 reads SGHRS; CDR2 reads YFSETQ. CDR3 length equals 20 residues. J was trimmed by 5 bases and V by 4 bases; bases with no gene match: 15. CDR3 amino acids: CASSPRAPGLAGGVTGELFF. For the CDR3, the DNA is TGCGCCAGCAGCCCACGAGCGCCGGGACTAGCGGGAGGCGTGACCGGGGAGCTGTTTTTT.

The rearrangement joins TRBV15 to TRBJ1-2, with 8 bases aligning to TRBD1. V shed 0 bases, J shed 6 bases, and the junction held 6 bases outside the gene matches. The CDR3 extends over 15 amino acids. The germline V gene has CDR1 LNHNV and CDR2 YYDKDF (reference sequence). Written as DNA, the CDR3 is TGTGCCACCAGCAGAGATCCCAGGGGGCATGATGGCTACACCTTC. Residues: CATSRDPRGHDGYTF. Supplemented by reference TRBV15 and TRBJ1-2, the full variable domain reads DAMVIQNPRYQVTQFGKPVTLSCSQTLNHNVMYWYQQKSSQAPKLLFHYYDKDFNNEADTPDNFQSRRPNTSFCFLDIRSPGLGDTAMYLCATSRDPRGHDGYTFGSGTRLTVV.

On this clone: Other DNA sequences in this specimen translate into the identical CDR3. The chain links TRBV19 to TRBJ1-5; 9 bases line up with TRBD1. With V trimmed by 6 bases and J by 4 bases, 1 base remained unmatched. Looked up from germline, CDR1 is LNHDA and CDR2 is SQIVND (reference sequence). This CDR3 spans 13 amino acids. CDR3 amino acids: CASRGQGNQPQHF. The CDR3, as DNA: TGTGCCAGTAGGGGACAGGGAAATCAGCCCCAGCATTTT.

V gene TRBV2 combines with J gene TRBJ2-7; 7 bases map to TRBD2. The germline CDR1 and CDR2 sequences are SNHLY and FYNNEI. Unmatched junction bases numbered 6, after V lost 6 bases and J lost 4 bases. This CDR3 is 13 amino acids long. This chain's CDR3 is CASSQRERYEQYF. The CDR3 DNA sequence: TGTGCCAGCAGCCAGCGGGAAAGGTACGAGCAGTACTTC.

The chain couples TRBV18 to TRBJ2-7; TRBD2 aligns across 10 bases. Trimming at V came to 3 bases and at J to 7 bases, leaving 12 bases not matched to a gene. This CDR3 is built from 16 residues. Germline V gives CDR1 KGHSH, CDR2 LQKENI. CDR3 nucleotide sequence: TGTGCCAGCTCACCCGCCAGGCTAGCGGGAGTCAGTGAGCAGTACTTC. This codes for CASSPARLAGVSEQYF.

The chain combines TRBV4-3 with TRBJ2-5; D ambiguous. The V and J ends lost 0 bases and 0 bases respectively, with 8 bases between them. CDR3 length equals 15 residues. Germline V CDR1 and CDR2: LGHNA, YSLEER. In DNA form, the CDR3 reads TGCGCCAGCAGCCAAGATCCAGCGTACCAAGAGACCCAGTACTTC. It specifies CASSQDPAYQETQYF.

The chain has TRBV5-1 and TRBJ2-3; TRBD2 aligns across 7 bases. V trimming: 4 bases; J trimming: 2 bases; junction bases outside the gene matches: 7. The germline V gene encodes CDR1 SGHRS and CDR2 YFSETQ. The CDR3 loop spans 15 amino acids. The chain's CDR3 is CASSQSGDVTDTQYF. Here the CDR3 DNA reads TGCGCCAGCAGCCAAAGCGGGGATGTCACAGATACGCAGTATTTT.

This clone showed up just a few times. The chain links TRBV4-2 to TRBJ2-7; 8 positions agree with TRBD1. Germline V CDR1 and CDR2: LGHNA, YNFKEQ. V shed 3 bases and J 1 base; nucleotides not matched to a gene: 5. The CDR3 has 15 amino acids. CDR3 amino acids: CASSQARDRSYEQYF. In DNA form, the CDR3 reads TGTGCCAGCAGCCAGGCACGGGACAGGTCCTACGAGCAGTACTTC.

The chain couples TRBV28 to TRBJ2-1; 8 nucleotides line up with TRBD2. Trimming at V came to 3 bases and at J to 1 base, leaving 5 bases not matched to a gene. This CDR3 comprises 16 residues. The germline V gene encodes CDR1 MDHEN and CDR2 SYDVKM. CDR3 nucleotides: TGTGCCAGCAGTTTCCTAGCGGGTGATTCCTACAATGAGCAGTTCTTC. Translation gives CASSFLAGDSYNEQFF.

The chain employs TRBV10-2 and TRBJ2-1, with a weak D call TRBD2 (5 bases). This CDR3 contains 14 residues. Trimming took off 6 bases at V and 5 bases at J, with 14 bases between the two ends. The V gene's germline CDR1 is WSHSY and CDR2 SAAADI. In DNA, the CDR3 is TGCGCCAGCAGGCTAGGACTGGCCGACAATGAGCAGTTCTTC. Its translation: CASRLGLADNEQFF.